Presented here are 7 T cell receptor beta chains from one specimen sequenced in a study of blood T cell repertoires in COVID-19. Clones were sequenced by immunoSEQ multiplex PCR, and TCRdb holds only the in-frame ones, with some missing. The sample shows tens of thousands of clones, roughly 80% of them seen only once. Sequences were obtained from peripheral blood. These TCRs come from a woman of 80 years or more with acute or convalescent COVID-19.

The table lists this clone with a few counts. This sequence joins TRBV7-9 and TRBJ2-5; D call uncertain. Trimming took 4 bases from V and 2 from J, leaving 2 bases between them. The CDR3 is made up of 11 amino acids. The germline V gene has CDR1 SEHNR and CDR2 FQNEAQ (reference sequence). The CDR3 bases are TGTGCCAGCAGCTCACAAGAGACCCAGTACTTC. Encoded protein: CASSSQETQYF.

This clone has a single count. The chain uses TRBV9 and TRBJ1-1; 7 nucleotides align to TRBD1. Trimming cost V 2 bases and J 3 bases; bases outside gene matches: 7. Germline assignment: CDR1 SGDLS and CDR2 YYNGEE. There are 15 residues in the CDR3. As DNA, the CDR3 is TGTGCCAGCAGCGTCGCCGGGACAGATTACACTGAAGCTTTCTTT. Amino acids: CASSVAGTDYTEAFF.

The rearrangement uses TRBV19 and TRBJ2-7; 7 bases map to TRBD1. From germline, CDR1 is LNHDA and CDR2 SQIVND (reference sequence). The CDR3 runs to 17 residues. The ends lost 5 bases at V and 2 bases at J; junction bases unmatched: 15. The chain's CDR3 is CASSSSGTASSPYEQYF. The CDR3 DNA is TGTGCCAGTAGTTCATCCGGGACAGCATCCAGTCCCTACGAGCAGTACTTC.

The chain links TRBV15 to TRBJ2-7; 8 bases fit TRBD2. CDR1 is LNHNV and CDR2 is YYDKDF in the germline V gene (reference sequence). V shed 5 bases, J shed 0 bases, and the junction held 3 bases outside the gene matches. The CDR3 sequence is 14 residues long. DNA for the CDR3: TGTGCCACCAGCTTAGCGGGGAGCTCCTACGAGCAGTACTTC. Protein: CATSLAGSSYEQYF.

This clone was detected ten times or more. Other DNA sequences in the same sample also yield this CDR3. The chain has TRBV11-3 and TRBJ1-2; D unclear. Germline CDR1 SGHNT, CDR2 YENEEA. The CDR3 is 13 residues long. V lost 3 bases, J lost 3 bases, and 8 bases lay in between. CDR3 protein: CASSLQAHYGYTF. The DNA of the CDR3 is TGTGCCAGCAGCTTGCAGGCGCACTATGGCTACACCTTC.

This chain links TRBV9 with TRBJ1-2, with TRBD1 matching over 7 bases. The CDR3 spans 17 residues. The germline V gene has CDR1 SGDLS and CDR2 YYNGEE. Unmatched junction bases numbered 13, after V lost 0 bases and J lost 5 bases. The chain's CDR3 is CASSVGEGAAGWYGYTF. As DNA, the CDR3 is TGTGCCAGCAGCGTAGGTGAGGGGGCAGCTGGATGGTATGGCTACACCTTC.

This chain links TRBV19 with TRBJ1-1; D perhaps matches TRBD1 (6 bases). Germline-derived CDR1 and CDR2 are LNHDA and SQIVND (reference sequence). Trimming pared 6 bases from V and 0 bases from J, leaving 14 bases between. The CDR3 sequence is 15 residues long. The DNA for the CDR3 is TGTGCCAGTAGACCCCAGGGACATCTGAACACTGAAGCTTTCTTT. Protein product: CASRPQGHLNTEAFF.